The 26 T cell receptor beta chains reported below all come from one sample, sequenced in a study of T cell changes during pregnancy in multiple sclerosis. Sequenced by immunoSEQ multiplex PCR; TCRdb stores in-frame clones only, minus some. This table has tens of thousands of clones, about 92% appearing once. The sequenced sample was peripheral blood, obtained after pregnancy. Source of these receptors: a female donor with multiple sclerosis, enrolled in a pregnancy study.

The chain uses TRBV7-9 and TRBJ2-7; possibly TRBD1 for D (5 bases). CDR3 length equals 14 residues. Germline lookup yields CDR1 SEHNR and CDR2 FQNEAQ (reference sequence). The V and J ends lost 3 bases and 3 bases respectively, with 12 bases between them. CDR3 residues: CASSLGQGGYEQYF. CDR3 DNA sequence: TGTGCCAGCAGCTTGGGTCAGGGTGGCTACGAGCAGTACTTC.

This clone is judged medium-sized. The chain joins TRBV4-2 to TRBJ2-1; TRBD2 matches at 9 bases. Germline-derived CDR1 and CDR2 are LGHNA and YNFKEQ. V was pared by 0 bases and J by 10 bases, with 10 bases of the junction left unmatched. The CDR3 runs to 16 residues. The CDR3 DNA reads TGTGCCAGCAGCCAAGATGGAGGCGGGGGGGCAGAAGAGCAGTTCTTC. Its protein product is CASSQDGGGGAEEQFF.

CDR3 residues: CASRLGYSTDTQYF. DNA of the CDR3: TGTGCCTCCCGTCTGGGCTATAGCACAGATACGCAGTATTTT. This chain connects TRBV30 to TRBJ2-3; D gene uncertain. The CDR3 runs to 14 residues. Trimming stripped 7 bases from V and 0 bases from J, with 14 bases between. CDR1 GTSNPN and CDR2 SVGIG come from the germline V gene (reference sequence).

This chain joins TRBV29-1 and TRBJ1-1; 8 positions match TRBD1. V was pared by 4 bases and J by 3 bases, with 7 bases of the junction left unmatched. Germline CDR1 reads SQVTM; CDR2 reads ANQGSEA. This CDR3 comprises 14 residues. The CDR3 sequence is CSVAGGRGHTEAFF. The DNA for the CDR3 is TGCAGCGTTGCGGGGGGCAGGGGGCACACTGAAGCTTTCTTT.

This chain links TRBV5-4 with TRBJ2-1, with 8 positions matching TRBD1. The CDR3 contains 15 residues. J gave up 12 bases and V 4 bases, and 15 bases lay outside the gene matches. The germline V gene has CDR1 SGHNT and CDR2 YYREEE (reference sequence). CDR3 DNA: TGTGCCAGCAGCGGGTCGGGACAGGAAACAGGTGGGCAGTTCTTC. Encoded protein: CASSGSGQETGGQFF.

This clone was seen only once. J is TRBJ1-1 and V is TRBV16; 7 bases align to TRBD1. Germline trimming cut 3 bases from V and 1 base from J; bases unmatched to any gene: 8. Per germline, CDR1 KGHSY and CDR2 FQNENV. The CDR3 extends over 16 amino acids. CDR3 region: CASSQVPGGWNTEAFF. The CDR3 bases are TGTGCCAGCAGCCAGGTGCCAGGGGGTTGGAACACTGAAGCTTTCTTT.

The rearrangement joins TRBV5-5 to TRBJ1-4; D gene ambiguous. Germline lookup yields CDR1 SGHKS and CDR2 YYEKEE (reference sequence). V was cut by 2 bases and J by 4 bases, with 9 bases left in between. The CDR3 spans 14 residues. The CDR3 reads CASSFSGINEKLFF. DNA for the CDR3: TGTGCCAGCAGCTTCAGCGGGATTAATGAAAAACTGTTTTTT.

The V gene is TRBV4-1, the J gene TRBJ2-3; 8 positions agree with TRBD2. The CDR3 totals 16 residues. With V trimmed by 2 bases and J by 2 bases, 6 bases remained unmatched. Germline V CDR1 and CDR2: MGHRA, YSYEKL. The DNA for the CDR3 is TGCGCCAGCAGCCAAACCAGCGGGGGACTCACAGATACGCAGTATTTT. Protein product: CASSQTSGGLTDTQYF.

The chain recombines TRBV11-1 with TRBJ2-3, with 8 bases that match TRBD2. This CDR3 has 17 residues. After removal of 4 bases from V and 4 bases from J, the junction contained 13 bases not matched to a gene. From germline, CDR1 is SGHAT and CDR2 FQDESV (reference sequence). The CDR3 nucleotides read TGTGCCAGCAGCTCGCCTCGCCATCGGGGGGGGTCAGATACGCAGTATTTT. Translating it yields CASSSPRHRGGSDTQYF.

The chain links TRBV29-1 to TRBJ2-3; TRBD2 matches 9 bases. CDR1 and CDR2 from the germline V gene are SQVTM and ANQGSEA. Trimming took 4 bases from V and 0 from J; bases not matched to a gene: 2. The CDR3 loop spans 14 amino acids. CDR3 bases: TGCAGCGTTGCCCTAGCGGGGAGCACAGATACGCAGTATTTT. Amino acid sequence: CSVALAGSTDTQYF.

CDR3 DNA: TGTGCCAGCAGCTTACAGGGCTACGAGCAGTACTTC. This sequence encodes CASSLQGYEQYF. The V and J genes are TRBV5-6 and TRBJ2-7, with D possibly being TRBD1 (6 bases). Deletions cut 2 bases from V and 3 bases from J, with 6 bases between. Germline lookup yields CDR1 SGHDT and CDR2 YYEEEE. The CDR3 contains 12 residues.

This clone was seen only once. The V call is TRBV6-6, the J call TRBJ2-5, with a tentative D call TRBD2 (6 bases). Germline V gene sequence: CDR1 MNHNY, CDR2 SVGAGI (reference sequence). Trimming left V 6 bases short and J 6 bases short, with 11 bases between. The CDR3 length is 12 residues. CDR3 loop: CASSPTSQTQYF. The DNA for the CDR3 is TGTGCCAGCAGCCCGACTAGTCAGACCCAGTACTTC.

V gene TRBV9 combines with J gene TRBJ2-2; 9 bases are shared with TRBD1. This CDR3 is built from 16 residues. The junction had 8 bases not matched to a gene; V was cut back by 4 bases and J by 4 bases. Germline V CDR1 and CDR2: SGDLS, YYNGEE. The CDR3 loop is CASSLGQGLGTGELFF. CDR3 DNA sequence: TGTGCCAGCAGCCTCGGACAGGGGCTGGGCACCGGGGAGCTGTTTTTT.

The genes are TRBV4-1 and TRBJ1-3; 7 bases agree with TRBD1. CDR1 is MGHRA, CDR2 YSYEKL, per germline. V was clipped by 1 base and J by 0 bases; unmatched bases: 9. The CDR3 sequence is 18 residues long. CDR3 region: CASSQGPPGGSSGNTIYF. The DNA of the CDR3 is TGCGCCAGCAGCCAAGGACCCCCAGGGGGTAGCTCTGGAAACACCATATATTTT.

The genes are TRBV9 and TRBJ2-3; 7 bases are shared with TRBD2. Germline lookup yields CDR1 SGDLS and CDR2 YYNGEE. Germline trimming cut 3 bases from V and 2 bases from J; bases unmatched to any gene: 6. The CDR3 extends over 15 amino acids. Written as DNA, the CDR3 is TGTGCCAGCAGCGGCGGGGGAACCCTCACAGATACGCAGTATTTT. Residues: CASSGGGTLTDTQYF. Full variable domain (remainder filled in from reference TRBV9 and TRBJ2-3): DSGVTQTPKHLITATGQRVTLRCSPRSGDLSVYWYQQSLDQGLQFLIQYYNGEERAKGNILERFSAQQFPDLHSELNLSSLELGDSALYFCASSGGGTLTDTQYFGPGTRLTVL.

The CDR3: CASSLAFNSPLHF. The CDR3 region has the DNA TGTGCCAGCAGTTTAGCCTTTAATTCACCCCTCCACTTT. This chain connects TRBV2 to TRBJ1-6; no clear D. The CDR3 contains 13 residues. The V end was cut by 5 bases, the J end by 6 bases, with 8 bases between. The germline V gene has CDR1 SNHLY and CDR2 FYNNEI.

The chain joins TRBV9 to TRBJ2-7; 11 bases align to TRBD2. V trimming: 4 bases; J trimming: 3 bases; junction bases outside the gene matches: 6. CDR1 SGDLS and CDR2 YYNGEE come from the germline V gene. CDR3 length equals 15 residues. The CDR3 DNA reads as TGTGCCAGCAGCCCTACTAGCGGGGGCTTCTACGAGCAGTACTTC. Encoded protein: CASSPTSGGFYEQYF.

The chain links TRBV15 to TRBJ2-3; 8 nucleotides line up with TRBD1. The CDR3 totals 15 residues. The ends lost 5 bases at V and 3 bases at J; junction bases unmatched: 7. Germline V gene data show CDR1 as LNHNV and CDR2 as YYDKDF (reference sequence). The CDR3 spells CATSASTGETDTQYF. The CDR3 bases are TGTGCCACCAGCGCTTCGACAGGGGAGACAGATACGCAGTATTTT.

V usage is TRBV19 and J usage is TRBJ1-1, with 10 bases that match TRBD1. Germline CDR1 and CDR2: LNHDA and SQIVND (reference sequence). This CDR3 is 17 amino acids long. Losses at the gene ends were 5 bases for V and 2 bases for J; bases not matched to a gene: 11. The CDR3 here is CASSLFPRDRGNTEAFF. The CDR3, as DNA: TGTGCCAGTAGTCTCTTTCCCCGGGACAGGGGAAACACTGAAGCTTTCTTT.

The chain carries TRBV19 and TRBJ1-1; 12 nucleotides line up with TRBD1. Germline CDR1 and CDR2: LNHDA and SQIVND (reference sequence). The junction had 11 bases not matched to a gene; V was cut back by 10 bases and J by 5 bases. The CDR3 length is 15 residues. The CDR3 DNA sequence: TGTGCCACCCAGATTGGGACAGGGGGCGGAACTGAAGCTTTCTTT. As protein: CATQIGTGGGTEAFF.

The chain joins TRBV4-1 to TRBJ1-5; D gene unclear. From germline, CDR1 is MGHRA and CDR2 YSYEKL. The CDR3 contains 15 residues. V lost 0 bases and J 6 bases, leaving 12 bases between the germline ends. CDR3 region: CASSQDQRGGQPQHF. The CDR3, as DNA: TGCGCCAGCAGCCAAGATCAGCGGGGAGGTCAGCCCCAGCATTTT.

The V call is TRBV14, the J call TRBJ2-7; TRBD2 agrees at 12 bases. The CDR3 runs to 17 residues. Germline CDR1 SGHDN, CDR2 FVKESK. With 5 bases clipped from V and 0 bases from J, the junction kept 8 bases outside the gene matches. The CDR3 sequence: CASSGGLAGRSSYEQYF. CDR3 sequence (DNA): TGTGCCAGCAGCGGAGGACTAGCGGGGCGCAGCTCCTACGAGCAGTACTTC.

The V and J genes are TRBV7-2 and TRBJ1-3; maybe TRBD1 (5 bases). The CDR3 loop spans 13 amino acids. CDR1 and CDR2 (germline): SGHTA, FQGNSA. Trimming stripped 5 bases from V and 4 bases from J, with 9 bases between. Written as DNA, the CDR3 is TGTGCCAGCAGCCCCACAGGAGGAAACACCATATATTTT. It specifies CASSPTGGNTIYF.

The chain couples TRBV18 to TRBJ1-4, with no clear D. The CDR3 runs to 15 residues. Germline CDR1 KGHSH, CDR2 LQKENI. V was clipped by 1 base and J by 5 bases, with 11 bases between them. CDR3: CASSPQLKENEKLFF. The CDR3 region has the DNA TGTGCCAGCTCACCACAGTTAAAGGAGAATGAAAAACTGTTTTTT. Full variable domain (missing parts from reference TRBV18 and TRBJ1-4): NAGVMQNPRHLVRRRGQEARLRCSPMKGHSHVYWYRQLPEEGLKFMVYLQKENIIDESGMPKERFSAEFPKEGPSILRIQQVVRGDSAAYFCASSPQLKENEKLFFGSGTQLSVL.

The chain joins TRBV7-3 to TRBJ2-7; the match to TRBD1 covers 9 bases. Looked up from germline, CDR1 is SGHTA and CDR2 is FQGTGA. The CDR3 spans 16 residues. After removal of 5 bases from V and 4 bases from J, the junction contained 12 bases not matched to a gene. CDR3 loop: CASSRQGGPGSYEQYF. In nucleotides, the CDR3 is TGTGCCAGCAGCCGACAGGGGGGACCGGGGTCGTACGAGCAGTACTTC.

In its sample, this clone was seen a few times. The chain joins TRBV6-6 to TRBJ2-7; TRBD1 agrees at 8 bases. Unmatched junction bases numbered 8, after V lost 6 bases and J lost 7 bases. Germline CDR1 and CDR2: MNHNY and SVGAGI (reference sequence). The CDR3 consists of 13 residues. The CDR3, as DNA: TGTGCCAGCAGCCTAGGACAGGGTACTGAGCAGTACTTC. Protein sequence: CASSLGQGTEQYF.